The present T cell receptor (beta chain) was sequenced within a study of CD8+CD57+ T cells in acquired aplastic anemia (dated 2018 in TCRdb). The study in broad terms: A mean of approximately 3 ug of DNA, ranging from about 0.17 to 30 ug, was extracted from sorted CD4+ and CD8+ cells. For healthy donor samples, the average read count was about 9.8 million for CD4+ cells and 11 million to 14 million for CD8+ cells.

Genomic DNA served as template for TCR beta VDJ combination and CDR3 sequence profiling. An Illumina HiSeq 2000 was used for TCR repertoire sequencing. Under the source paper's analysis protocol: TRBV/TRBJ rearrangement plots, CDR3 size and DJ length profiles, and Simpson's diversity index were used to assess repertoires. The immunodominant clone was defined as the most abundant DNA sequence in deep sequencing data. CDR3 amino acid sequences were screened for sharing across subjects and compared with published repertoires and the VDJdb database. The public reads were quality trimmed at Q25 with fastp and then assembled into clones with MiXCR by TCRdb, keeping productive beta chains. Every entry covers one CDR3 protein and lists the most common genes and DNA from its rows. The V and J calls here are based on TCRdb, not the publication. A total of under 200,000 distinct CDR3 sequences appear in this sample, 35% to 55% of them only once. The top ten clones comprise approximately 1.1% of the sample.

In the germline V gene, CDR1 corresponds to MNHEY and CDR2 to SVGAGI. The CDR3 contains 15 residues, cysteine and phenylalanine counted. Solely the CDR3 DNA is kept, with 45 bases framed from the first base. TCR repertoires of sorted CD4+ and CD8+ blood T cells from severe aplastic anemia patients and healthy subjects were deep-sequenced in the study. Ficoll-Paque density gradient centrifugation was used to isolate peripheral blood mononuclear cells. Before DNA extraction, CD4+ and CD8+ T cells were sorted by FACS or by magnetic beads. As concerns this clonotype: Its antigen target is currently unknown. Given a much more abundant clone one base away, this may be a read error.

Study-wide conclusions, independent of this receptor: CD8+ Simpson's diversity did not differ significantly between patients and healthy controls (P=0.060). Around 27 CD8+ CDR3 sequences were found to be shared between patients and controls, but these sequences appeared to be highly expressed in patients and within the immunodominant clones of the patients.

The sequence derives from a human donor in good health. The rearrangement joined TRBV6-5 to TRBJ2-5, with TRBD1 tentatively as D gene (5 bases match). The sample consisted of sorted CD4+, CD8+, or CD8+CD57+ T cells (not recorded which) from PBMCs. The CDR3 amino acid sequence is: CASGYGQGRTETQYF. The DNA sequence is given as TGTGCCAGCGGTTACGGGCAGGGAAGGACAGAGACCCAGTACTTC.